This T cell receptor beta chain was found in a study of T cells in Graves' hyperthyroidism and ophthalmopathy. This clonotype came up many times. CDR1 GTSNPN and CDR2 SVGIG come from the germline V gene (reference sequence). V lost 0 bases to trimming and J lost 6 bases, with 9 bases between them. The CDR3 length is 13 residues. TCR beta CDR3 sequences were amplified from RNA transcripts. The HTBI set primed first-round TCR CDR3 RT-PCR. TCRdb reprocessed the multiplex PCR reads with MiXCR, giving one entry per CDR3 protein. The profile covers about 560,000 distinct CDR3 sequences, with roughly 15% appearing a single time and about 15% taken by the ten largest.

The sequence derives from a woman aged 40 to 50 with Graves' hyperthyroidism. The rearrangement links TRBV30 to TRBJ1-5; weak D call: TRBD1 (6 bases). Sequenced sample: blood. CDR3 sequence: CAWSVTGSQPQHF. For the CDR3, the DNA is TGTGCCTGGAGTGTAACAGGGAGTCAGCCCCAGCATTTT.